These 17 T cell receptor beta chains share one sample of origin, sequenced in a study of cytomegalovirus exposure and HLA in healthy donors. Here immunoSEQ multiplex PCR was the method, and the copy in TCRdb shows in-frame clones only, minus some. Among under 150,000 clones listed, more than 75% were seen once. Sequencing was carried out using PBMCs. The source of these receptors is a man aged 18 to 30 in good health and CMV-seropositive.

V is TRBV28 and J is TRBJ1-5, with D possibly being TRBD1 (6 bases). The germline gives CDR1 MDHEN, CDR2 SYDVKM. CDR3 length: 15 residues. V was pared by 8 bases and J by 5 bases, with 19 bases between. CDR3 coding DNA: TGTGCCAGCCGTTCGGGGGGCGATAACCATCAGCCCCAGCATTTT. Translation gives CASRSGGDNHQPQHF. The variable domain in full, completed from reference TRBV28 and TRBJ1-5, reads DVKVTQSSRYLVKRTGEKVFLECVQDMDHENMFWYRQDPGLGLRLIYFSYDVKMKEKGDIPEGYSVSREKKERFSLILESASTNQTSMYLCASRSGGDNHQPQHFGDGTRLSIL.

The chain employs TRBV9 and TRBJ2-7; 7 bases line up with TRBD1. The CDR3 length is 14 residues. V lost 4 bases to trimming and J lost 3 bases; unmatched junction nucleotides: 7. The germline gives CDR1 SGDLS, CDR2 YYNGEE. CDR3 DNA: TGTGCCAGCAGCTCCCTGGCAGGGGGCTACGAGCAGTACTTC. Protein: CASSSLAGGYEQYF.

The CDR3 nucleotides read TGCGCCAGCAGCTTGACGGGAGCCGGGGAGCTGTTTTTT. This codes for CASSLTGAGELFF. The rearrangement links TRBV5-1 to TRBJ2-2; D is possibly TRBD2 (6 bases). The CDR3 contains 13 residues. Looked up from germline, CDR1 is SGHRS and CDR2 is YFSETQ. V was shortened by 1 base and J by 6 bases, with 7 bases between the two germline ends. The variable domain in full, with the rest retrieved from reference TRBV5-1 and TRBJ2-2, is KAGVTQTPRYLIKTRGQQVTLSCSPISGHRSVSWYQQTPGQGLQFLFEYFSETQRNKGNFPGRFSGRQFSNSRSEMNVSTLELGDSALYLCASSLTGAGELFFGEGSRLTVL.

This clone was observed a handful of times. The CDR3 DNA reads TGTGCCAGCAGCGTGGAGGGACAGGGGGGGAACACTGAAGCTTTCTTT. Its protein is CASSVEGQGGNTEAFF. The V and J genes are TRBV11-2 and TRBJ1-1; 11 nucleotides match TRBD1. In germline, CDR1 is SGHAT, CDR2 FQNNGV. This CDR3 spans 16 amino acids. Trimming cost V 5 bases and J 1 base; bases outside gene matches: 6.

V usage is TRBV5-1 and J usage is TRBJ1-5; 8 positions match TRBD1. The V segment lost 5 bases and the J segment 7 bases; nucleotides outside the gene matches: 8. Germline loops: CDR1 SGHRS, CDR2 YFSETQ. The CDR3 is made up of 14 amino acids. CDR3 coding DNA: TGCGCCAGCAGTAGTTCAGGGGGCGGCCAGCCCCAGCATTTT. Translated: CASSSSGGGQPQHF.

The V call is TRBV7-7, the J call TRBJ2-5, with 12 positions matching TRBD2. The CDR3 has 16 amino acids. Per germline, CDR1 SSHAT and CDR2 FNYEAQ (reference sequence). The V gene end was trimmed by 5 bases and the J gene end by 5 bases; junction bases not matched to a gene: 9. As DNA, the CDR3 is TGTGCCAGCAGCCAGAGACTAGCGGGGGCTGGGGAGACCCAGTACTTC. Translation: CASSQRLAGAGETQYF.

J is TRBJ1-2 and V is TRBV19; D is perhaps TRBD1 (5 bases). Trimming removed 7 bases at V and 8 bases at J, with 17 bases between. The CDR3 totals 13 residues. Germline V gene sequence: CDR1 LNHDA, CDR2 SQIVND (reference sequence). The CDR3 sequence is CASNGARGRGYTF. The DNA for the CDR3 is TGTGCCAGTAATGGGGCCCGGGGGAGAGGCTACACCTTC.

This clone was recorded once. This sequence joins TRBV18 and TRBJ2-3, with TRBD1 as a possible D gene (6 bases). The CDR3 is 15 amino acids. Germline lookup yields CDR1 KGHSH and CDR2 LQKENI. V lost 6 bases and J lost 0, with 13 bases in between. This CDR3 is CASSPDRRSTDTQYF. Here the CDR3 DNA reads TGTGCCAGCTCCCCTGACAGGAGGAGCACAGATACGCAGTATTTT.

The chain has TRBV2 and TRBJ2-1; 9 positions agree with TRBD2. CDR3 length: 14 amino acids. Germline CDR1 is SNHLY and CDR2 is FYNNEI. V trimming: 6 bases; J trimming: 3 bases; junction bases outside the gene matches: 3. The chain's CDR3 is CASRREGRYNEQFF. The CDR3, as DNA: TGTGCCAGCAGGCGGGAGGGCCGCTACAATGAGCAGTTCTTC.

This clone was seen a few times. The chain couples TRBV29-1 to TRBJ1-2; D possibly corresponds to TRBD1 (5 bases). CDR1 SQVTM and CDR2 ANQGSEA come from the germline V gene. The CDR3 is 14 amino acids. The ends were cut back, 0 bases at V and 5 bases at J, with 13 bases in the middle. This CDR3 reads CSVEDWTKGYGYTF. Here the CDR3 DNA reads TGCAGCGTTGAAGATTGGACCAAGGGGTATGGCTACACCTTC.

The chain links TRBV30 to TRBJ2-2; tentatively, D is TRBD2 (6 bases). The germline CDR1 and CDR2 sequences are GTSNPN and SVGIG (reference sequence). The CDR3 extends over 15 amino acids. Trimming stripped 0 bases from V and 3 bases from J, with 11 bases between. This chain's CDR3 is CAWSVLGTYTGELFF. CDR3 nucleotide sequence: TGTGCCTGGAGTGTACTTGGGACTTACACCGGGGAGCTGTTTTTT.

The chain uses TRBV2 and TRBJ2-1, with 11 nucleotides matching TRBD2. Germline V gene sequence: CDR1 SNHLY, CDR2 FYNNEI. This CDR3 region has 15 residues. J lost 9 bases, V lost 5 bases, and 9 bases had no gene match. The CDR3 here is CASSPLSGRGGEQFF. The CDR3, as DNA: TGTGCCAGCAGTCCTCTTAGCGGGAGGGGGGGTGAGCAGTTCTTC.

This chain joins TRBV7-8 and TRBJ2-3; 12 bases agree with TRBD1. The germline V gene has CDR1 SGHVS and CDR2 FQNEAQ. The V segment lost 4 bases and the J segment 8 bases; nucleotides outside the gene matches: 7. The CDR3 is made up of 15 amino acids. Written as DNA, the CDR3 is TGTGCCAGCAGCTCGGGACAGGGGGCAAAAAGTACGCAGTATTTT. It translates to CASSSGQGAKSTQYF.

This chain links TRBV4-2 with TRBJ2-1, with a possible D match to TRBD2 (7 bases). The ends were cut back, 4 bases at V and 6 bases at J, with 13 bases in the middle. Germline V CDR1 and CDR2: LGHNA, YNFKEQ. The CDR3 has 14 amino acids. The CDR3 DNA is TGTGCCAGCAGCCCCGAGGGGGGGGGCAATGAGCAGTTCTTC. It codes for CASSPEGGGNEQFF.

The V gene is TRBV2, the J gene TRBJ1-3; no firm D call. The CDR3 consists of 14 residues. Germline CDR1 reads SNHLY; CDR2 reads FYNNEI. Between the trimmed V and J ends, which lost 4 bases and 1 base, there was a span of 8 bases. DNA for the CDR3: TGTGCCAGCAGTGGAACGGAGTCTGGAAACACCATATATTTT. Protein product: CASSGTESGNTIYF.

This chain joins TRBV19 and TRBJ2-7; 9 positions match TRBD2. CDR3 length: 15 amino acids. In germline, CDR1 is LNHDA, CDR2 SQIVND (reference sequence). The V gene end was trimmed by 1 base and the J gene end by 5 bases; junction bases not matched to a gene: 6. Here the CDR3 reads CASSIGGTSFHEQYF. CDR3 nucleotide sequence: TGTGCCAGTAGTATAGGAGGGACTAGCTTCCACGAGCAGTACTTC. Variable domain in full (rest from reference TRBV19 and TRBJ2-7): DGGITQSPKYLFRKEGQNVTLSCEQNLNHDAMYWYRQDPGQGLRLIYYSQIVNDFQKGDIAEGYSVSREKKESFPLTVTSAQKNPTAFYLCASSIGGTSFHEQYFGPGTRLTVT.

The CDR3 here is CASSPGSTGGWEQFF. CDR3 in DNA: TGCGCCAGCAGCCCCGGATCGACAGGGGGATGGGAGCAGTTCTTC. The chain is built from TRBV5-1 and TRBJ2-1; 9 bases align to TRBD1. Germline V gene lookup returns CDR1 SGHRS and CDR2 YFSETQ. V dropped 4 bases and J dropped 10; count of bases not matched to a gene: 12. This CDR3 spans 15 amino acids.